This entry describes one TCR beta chain. Antigen specificity is unknown. This sample is part of a study of cytomegalovirus exposure and HLA in healthy donors. Study-wide results and caveats: The sole available immune exposure information was CMV serostatus.

This CDR3 has 13 residues. Trimming removed 6 bases from V and 3 bases from J, with 9 bases in between. The V gene's germline CDR1 is SGHAT and CDR2 FQDESV (reference sequence). The study ran its PCR with 60 Vbeta and 13 Jbeta primers. The method was immunoSEQ multiplex PCR; TCRdb's version includes in-frame clones alone and lacks a portion of them. This sample has about 87,000 clones; 79% occur once, and the top ten carry approximately 3.6%. Sequencing input: PBMCs. This TCR derives from a woman aged 40 to 50 in good health and CMV-seronegative. The chain has TRBV11-1 and TRBJ2-4; D is unclear. The CDR3 sequence: CASRATGKNIQYF. In nucleotides, the CDR3 is TGTGCCAGCAGAGCCACGGGCAAAAACATTCAGTACTTC.